This is a list of T cell receptor beta chains from one sample in a study of T-cell memory formation after mild COVID-19. TCRdb re-analysed the 5' RACE reads in MiXCR, keeping a single row per CDR3 protein. This table holds roughly 250,000 distinct CDR3 sequences, roughly 17% found once. Sequenced input: PBMCs or a T cell subset sorted from them (not recorded which). The receptors here all came from a man aged 18 to 29 who had mild COVID-19 (a few samples of this study predate the infection). Cell type and time point are not known. CDR3s include the opening cysteine and the closing phenylalanine or tryptophan. Each record gives: D gene, clone size, J gene, V gene, CDR3 DNA, CDR3 protein. D genes are given only for firm matches. For some rows the clone size is stated as once, few or many, or as a class when expanded; others skip it.

D: -
size: few
J: TRBJ2-2
V: TRBV7-2
DNA: TGTGCCAGCAGCTTAGGTGTCAGGGAGCTGTTTTTT
CDR3: CASSLGVRELFF

D: -
size: -
J: TRBJ2-3
V: TRBV5-1
DNA: TGCGCCAGCAGCTTGGGGTCTAGACCGGCGAGGGATACGCAGTATTTT
CDR3: CASSLGSRPARDTQYF

D: TRBD2
size: -
J: TRBJ2-5
V: TRBV5-1
DNA: TGCGCCAGCAGCTTGGAACTAGCGGGGTCCCAAGAGACCCAGTACTTC
CDR3: CASSLELAGSQETQYF

D: TRBD2
size: many
J: TRBJ2-5
V: TRBV5-1
DNA: TGCGCCAGCAGCTTACTAGCGGGAGAAGAGACCCAGTACTTC
CDR3: CASSLLAGEETQYF

D: TRBD1
size: -
J: TRBJ1-5
V: TRBV6-2/TRBV6-3
DNA: TGTGCCAGCAGCCGCCTCAGGGGGCTTCAGCCCCAGCATTTT
CDR3: CASSRLRGLQPQHF

D: -
size: once
J: TRBJ2-2
V: TRBV29-1
DNA: TGCAGCGCCATGTGGGGGGACACCGGGGAGCTGTTTTTT
CDR3: CSAMWGDTGELFF

D: -
size: few
J: TRBJ2-5
V: TRBV11-3
DNA: TGTGCCAGCAGCCTTACTAGCACTGAGACCCAGTACTTC
CDR3: CASSLTSTETQYF

D: -
size: -
J: TRBJ2-2
V: TRBV5-6
DNA: TGTGCCAGCAGCCCCCTGGGCGAGGGCGGGGAGCTGTTTTTT
CDR3: CASSPLGEGGELFF

D: -
size: -
J: TRBJ1-5
V: TRBV24-1
DNA: TGTGCCACCAGTAGAACAGGGCTGAATCAGCCCCAGCATTTT
CDR3: CATSRTGLNQPQHF

D: TRBD1
size: -
J: TRBJ1-2
V: TRBV27
DNA: TGTGCCAGCAGCCGTAGAGGGACAGGGTCCCATGGCTACACCTTC
CDR3: CASSRRGTGSHGYTF

D: TRBD2
size: -
J: TRBJ2-3
V: TRBV5-1
DNA: TGCGCCAGCAGCTTGGCGGGGGGGGACACAGATACGCAGTATTTT
CDR3: CASSLAGGDTDTQYF

D: -
size: many
J: TRBJ2-4
V: TRBV6-2/TRBV6-3
DNA: TGTGCCAGCAGTTACCCCGGACTACTAGCCAAAAACATTCAGTACTTC
CDR3: CASSYPGLLAKNIQYF

D: TRBD1
size: many
J: TRBJ2-4
V: TRBV14
DNA: TGTGCCAGCAGCCAACTTACAGGGGGGTCGGACATTCAGTACTTC
CDR3: CASSQLTGGSDIQYF

D: -
size: -
J: TRBJ2-3
V: TRBV12-3/TRBV12-4
DNA: TGTGCCAGCAGTTTATGGTTGGATACGCAGTATTTT
CDR3: CASSLWLDTQYF

D: -
size: few
J: TRBJ2-2
V: TRBV4-3
DNA: TGCGCCAGCAGCCTGAAGGGGGGGTTCAACACCGGGGAGCTGTTTTTT
CDR3: CASSLKGGFNTGELFF

D: TRBD2
size: -
J: TRBJ2-2
V: TRBV5-1
DNA: TGCGCCAGCAAAGGGGACTACCAATCCGGGGAGCTGTTTTTT
CDR3: CASKGDYQSGELFF

D: -
size: once
J: TRBJ2-1
V: TRBV3-1
DNA: TGTGCCAGCAGCCAAGGATGGGAAGAGCAGTTCTTC
CDR3: CASSQGWEEQFF

D: -
size: few
J: TRBJ2-5
V: TRBV5-1
DNA: TGCGCCAGCACCCGGATGCGAGGGGGTTCGGAGACCCAGTACTTC
CDR3: CASTRMRGGSETQYF

D: TRBD1
size: -
J: TRBJ1-2
V: TRBV4-2
DNA: TGTGCCAGCAGCCAAGATGCAGGGGGAGCTAACTATGGCTACACCTTC
CDR3: CASSQDAGGANYGYTF

D: -
size: -
J: TRBJ1-1
V: TRBV2
DNA: TGTGCCAGCAGTGAAGCGCAGGCGGGGTGGGGGGTGGCTTTCTTT
CDR3: CASSEAQAGWGVAFF

D: -
size: few
J: TRBJ2-1
V: TRBV12-3/TRBV12-4
DNA: TGTGCCAGCAGCCCCTGGGACTCAAGCTCCTACAATGAGCAGTTCTTC
CDR3: CASSPWDSSSYNEQFF

D: -
size: -
J: TRBJ2-7
V: TRBV9
DNA: TGTGCCAGCAGCGTAGGCAGGGGAACCTACGAGCAGTACTTC
CDR3: CASSVGRGTYEQYF

D: -
size: -
J: TRBJ1-1
V: TRBV4-3
DNA: TGCGCCAGCAGCCAAGACCCCGGAGCAGCGCCTAGTGAAGCTTTCTTT
CDR3: CASSQDPGAAPSEAFF

D: -
size: many
J: TRBJ1-1
V: TRBV5-1
DNA: TGCGCCAGCAGCCCCACGGAACAGGGAAGTTGGACTGAAGCTTTCTTT
CDR3: CASSPTEQGSWTEAFF

D: -
size: -
J: TRBJ1-4
V: TRBV5-1
DNA: TGCGCCAGCAGCTTGGGGGGAAATAATGAAAAACTGTTTTTT
CDR3: CASSLGGNNEKLFF

D: -
size: -
J: TRBJ2-7
V: TRBV15
DNA: TGTGCCACCAGCAGATCAAAGGGCCGGGCAGCCCACGAGCAGTACTTC
CDR3: CATSRSKGRAAHEQYF